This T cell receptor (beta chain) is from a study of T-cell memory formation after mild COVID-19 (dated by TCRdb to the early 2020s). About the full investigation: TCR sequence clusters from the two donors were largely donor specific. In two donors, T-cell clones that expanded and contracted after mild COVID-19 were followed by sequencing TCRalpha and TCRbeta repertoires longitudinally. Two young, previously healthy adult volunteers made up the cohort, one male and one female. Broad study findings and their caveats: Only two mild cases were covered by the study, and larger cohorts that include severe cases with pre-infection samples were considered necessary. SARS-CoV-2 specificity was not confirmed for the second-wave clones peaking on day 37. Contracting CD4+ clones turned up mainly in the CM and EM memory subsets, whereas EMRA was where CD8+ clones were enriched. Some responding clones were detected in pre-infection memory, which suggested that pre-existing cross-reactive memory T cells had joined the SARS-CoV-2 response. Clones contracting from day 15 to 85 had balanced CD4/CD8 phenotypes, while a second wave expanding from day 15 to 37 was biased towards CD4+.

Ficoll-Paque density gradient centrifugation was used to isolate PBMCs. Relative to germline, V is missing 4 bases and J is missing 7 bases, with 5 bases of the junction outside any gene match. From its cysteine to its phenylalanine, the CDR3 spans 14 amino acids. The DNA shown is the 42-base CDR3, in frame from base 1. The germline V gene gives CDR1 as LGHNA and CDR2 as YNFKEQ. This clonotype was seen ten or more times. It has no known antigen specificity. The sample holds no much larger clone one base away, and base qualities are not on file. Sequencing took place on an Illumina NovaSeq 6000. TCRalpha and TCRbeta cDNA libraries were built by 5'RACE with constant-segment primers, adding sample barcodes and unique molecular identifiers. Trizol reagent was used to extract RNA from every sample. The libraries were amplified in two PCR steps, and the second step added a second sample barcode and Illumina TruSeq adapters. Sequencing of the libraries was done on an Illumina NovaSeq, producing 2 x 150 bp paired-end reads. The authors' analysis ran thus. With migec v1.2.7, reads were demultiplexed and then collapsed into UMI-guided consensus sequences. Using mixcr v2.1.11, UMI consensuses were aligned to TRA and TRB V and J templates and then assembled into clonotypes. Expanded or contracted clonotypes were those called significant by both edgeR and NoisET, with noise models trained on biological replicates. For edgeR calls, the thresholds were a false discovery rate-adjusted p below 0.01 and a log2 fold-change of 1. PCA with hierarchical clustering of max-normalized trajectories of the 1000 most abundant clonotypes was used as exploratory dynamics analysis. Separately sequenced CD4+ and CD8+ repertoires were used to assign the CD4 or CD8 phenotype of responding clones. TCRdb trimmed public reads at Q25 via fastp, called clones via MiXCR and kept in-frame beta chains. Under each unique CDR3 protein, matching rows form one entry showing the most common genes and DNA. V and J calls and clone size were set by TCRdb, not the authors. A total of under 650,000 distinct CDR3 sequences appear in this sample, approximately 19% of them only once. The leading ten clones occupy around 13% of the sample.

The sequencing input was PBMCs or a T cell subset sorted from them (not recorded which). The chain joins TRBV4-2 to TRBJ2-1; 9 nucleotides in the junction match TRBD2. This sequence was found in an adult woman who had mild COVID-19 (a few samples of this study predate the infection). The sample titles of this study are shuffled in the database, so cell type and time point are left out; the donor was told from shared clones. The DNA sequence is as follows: TGTGCCAGCAGCCGCGCTGCGGGGGGGAATGAGCAGTTCTTC. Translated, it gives CASSRAAGGNEQFF.